A single sample gave rise to the 9 T cell receptor beta chains below, sequenced in a study of blood T cell repertoires in COVID-19 (dated by TCRdb to 2019 to 2021). The library was produced with the immunoSEQ multiplex PCR assay. TCRdb holds this immuneACCESS table with in-frame rearrangements only. Some clones are missing; in checked studies, unresolved V genes explain under half, and the rest has no known cause. The sample table records 140,000 to 150,000 clones; around nine tenths of these occur just once. The biggest ten clones account for roughly 8% of the sample. The source material was peripheral blood. The receptors were sampled from a woman between 50 and 59 years old with active or convalescent COVID-19.

The chain is built from TRBV3-1 (or the pseudogene TRBV3-2) and TRBJ1-1; D call uncertain. V lost 1 base, J lost 10 bases, and 7 bases lay in between. This CDR3 is 11 amino acids long. The germline V gene encodes CDR1 LGHDT and CDR2 YNNKEL (reference sequence). The CDR3 sequence is CASSQAEGAFF. CDR3 sequence (DNA): TGTGCCAGCAGCCAAGCAGAGGGAGCTTTCTTT.

V and J are TRBV7-2 and TRBJ2-4; tentatively, D is TRBD1 (6 bases). Between the trimmed V and J ends, which lost 1 base and 3 bases, there was a span of 16 bases. Germline V CDR1 and CDR2: SGHTA, FQGNSA. The CDR3 has 17 amino acids. In nucleotides, the CDR3 is TGTGCCAGCAGCTTAGAGGGGCCCACAGGGTACAAAAACATTCAGTACTTC. Translation gives CASSLEGPTGYKNIQYF. Full variable domain (rest looked up from reference TRBV7-2 and TRBJ2-4): GAGVSQSPSNKVTEKGKDVELRCDPISGHTALYWYRQSLGQGLEFLIYFQGNSAPDKSGLPSDRFSAERTGGSVSTLTIQRTQQEDSAVYLCASSLEGPTGYKNIQYFGAGTRLSVL.

The chain combines TRBV25-1 with TRBJ2-2; possible D gene TRBD1, 7 bases. From germline, CDR1 is MGHDK and CDR2 SYGVNS. Deletions cut 1 base from V and 6 bases from J, with 18 bases between. The CDR3 has 17 amino acids. This CDR3 is CASSEFRGGGIAGELFF. DNA for the CDR3: TGTGCCAGCAGTGAATTTCGCGGAGGGGGCATAGCCGGGGAGCTGTTTTTT.

The rearrangement links TRBV28 to TRBJ2-1; 10 positions match TRBD2. The CDR3 runs to 17 residues. Germline V lookup: CDR1 MDHEN, CDR2 SYDVKM. The ends lost 4 bases at V and 3 bases at J; junction bases unmatched: 9. As DNA, the CDR3 is TGTGCCAGCAGTTCTAACCTAGCGGGAGTATACTACAATGAGCAGTTCTTC. It is translated as CASSSNLAGVYYNEQFF. Drawing the rest from reference TRBV28 and TRBJ2-1, the complete variable domain is DVKVTQSSRYLVKRTGEKVFLECVQDMDHENMFWYRQDPGLGLRLIYFSYDVKMKEKGDIPEGYSVSREKKERFSLILESASTNQTSMYLCASSSNLAGVYYNEQFFGPGTRLTVL.

This chain uses TRBV7-2 with TRBJ2-6; 7 bases map to TRBD1. CDR1 is SGHTA, CDR2 FQGNSA, per germline. This CDR3 has 16 residues. V trimming: 3 bases; J trimming: 4 bases; junction bases outside the gene matches: 6. CDR3 sequence: CASSFNRGPGANVLTF. CDR3 in DNA: TGTGCCAGCAGCTTTAACAGGGGACCCGGGGCCAACGTCCTGACTTTC.

CDR3 coding DNA: TGCAGCGTTCACAGGGGAACGAACACCGGGGAGCTGTTTTTT. Protein sequence: CSVHRGTNTGELFF. This chain joins TRBV29-1 and TRBJ2-2; 7 bases map to TRBD1. The CDR3 is 14 amino acids. The germline V gene has CDR1 SQVTM and CDR2 ANQGSEA. V trimming: 5 bases; J trimming: 0 bases; junction bases outside the gene matches: 3.

The chain is built from TRBV7-9 and TRBJ2-3; 7 positions agree with TRBD1. Trimming at V came to 4 bases and at J to 4 bases, leaving 5 bases not matched to a gene. The CDR3 is made up of 14 amino acids. Germline V gives CDR1 SEHNR, CDR2 FQNEAQ (reference sequence). This CDR3 reads CASSYTGAPDTQYF. The CDR3 nucleotides read TGTGCCAGCAGCTACACAGGGGCCCCAGATACGCAGTATTTT.

The rearrangement joins TRBV30 to TRBJ1-3; TRBD1 aligns across 7 bases. Germline V gene data show CDR1 as GTSNPN and CDR2 as SVGIG (reference sequence). Trimming at V came to 0 bases and at J to 0 bases, leaving 2 bases not matched to a gene. This CDR3 is built from 15 residues. The CDR3 DNA reads TGTGCCTGGAGTGTAGGGGACAGCTCTGGAAACACCATATATTTT. Translated: CAWSVGDSSGNTIYF.

The chain combines TRBV30 with TRBJ2-1, with 7 nucleotides matching TRBD1. With 2 bases clipped from V and 3 bases from J, the junction kept 4 bases outside the gene matches. Germline V gene data show CDR1 as GTSNPN and CDR2 as SVGIG (reference sequence). The CDR3 totals 14 residues. The CDR3 spells CAWSLTGLYNEQFF. The DNA of the CDR3 is TGTGCCTGGAGTCTGACAGGGCTCTACAATGAGCAGTTCTTC.